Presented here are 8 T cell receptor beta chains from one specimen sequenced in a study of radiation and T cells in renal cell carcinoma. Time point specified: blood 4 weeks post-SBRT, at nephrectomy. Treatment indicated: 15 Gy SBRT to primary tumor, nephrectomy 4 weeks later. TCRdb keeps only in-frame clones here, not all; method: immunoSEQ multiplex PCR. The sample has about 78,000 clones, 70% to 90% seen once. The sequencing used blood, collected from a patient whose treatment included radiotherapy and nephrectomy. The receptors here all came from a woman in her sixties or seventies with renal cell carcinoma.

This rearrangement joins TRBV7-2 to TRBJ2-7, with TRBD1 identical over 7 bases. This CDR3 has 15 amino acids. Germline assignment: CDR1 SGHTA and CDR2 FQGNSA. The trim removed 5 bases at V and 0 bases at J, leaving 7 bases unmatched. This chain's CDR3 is CASSLRGSSSYEQYF. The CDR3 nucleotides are TGTGCCAGCAGCCTCAGGGGGTCTAGCTCCTACGAGCAGTACTTC.

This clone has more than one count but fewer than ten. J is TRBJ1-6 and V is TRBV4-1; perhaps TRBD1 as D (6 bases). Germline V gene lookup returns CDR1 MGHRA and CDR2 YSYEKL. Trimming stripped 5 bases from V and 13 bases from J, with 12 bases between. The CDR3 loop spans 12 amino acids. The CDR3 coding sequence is TGCGCCAGCAGCACCCGACAGGCTCCCCTCCACTTT. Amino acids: CASSTRQAPLHF.

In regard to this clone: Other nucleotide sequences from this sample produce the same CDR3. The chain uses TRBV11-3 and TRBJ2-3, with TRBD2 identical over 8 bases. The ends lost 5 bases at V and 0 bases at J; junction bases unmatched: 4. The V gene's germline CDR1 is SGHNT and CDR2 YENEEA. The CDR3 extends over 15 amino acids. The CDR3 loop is CASSLRGGSTDTQYF. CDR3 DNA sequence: TGTGCCAGCAGCCTCCGGGGGGGTAGCACAGATACGCAGTATTTT.

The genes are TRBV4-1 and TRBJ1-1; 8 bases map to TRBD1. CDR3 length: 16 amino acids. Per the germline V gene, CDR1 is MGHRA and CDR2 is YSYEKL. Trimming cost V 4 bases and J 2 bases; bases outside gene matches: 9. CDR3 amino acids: CASSLLQGATNTEAFF. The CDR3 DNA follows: TGCGCCAGCAGCCTCCTCCAGGGGGCGACTAACACTGAAGCTTTCTTT.

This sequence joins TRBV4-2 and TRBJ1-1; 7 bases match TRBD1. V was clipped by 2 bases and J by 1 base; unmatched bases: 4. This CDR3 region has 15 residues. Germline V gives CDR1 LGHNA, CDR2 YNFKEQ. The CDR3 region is CASSQPTGRNTEAFF. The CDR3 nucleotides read TGTGCCAGCAGCCAACCGACAGGGAGGAACACTGAAGCTTTCTTT.

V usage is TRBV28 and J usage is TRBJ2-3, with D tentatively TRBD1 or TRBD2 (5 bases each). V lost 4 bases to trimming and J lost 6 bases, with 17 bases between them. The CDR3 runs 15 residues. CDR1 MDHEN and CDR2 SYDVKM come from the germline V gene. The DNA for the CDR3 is TGTGCCAGCAGTTCCCTTCCCGGGACGAAGGATACGCAGTATTTT. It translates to CASSSLPGTKDTQYF. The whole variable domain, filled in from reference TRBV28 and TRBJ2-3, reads DVKVTQSSRYLVKRTGEKVFLECVQDMDHENMFWYRQDPGLGLRLIYFSYDVKMKEKGDIPEGYSVSREKKERFSLILESASTNQTSMYLCASSSLPGTKDTQYFGPGTRLTVL.

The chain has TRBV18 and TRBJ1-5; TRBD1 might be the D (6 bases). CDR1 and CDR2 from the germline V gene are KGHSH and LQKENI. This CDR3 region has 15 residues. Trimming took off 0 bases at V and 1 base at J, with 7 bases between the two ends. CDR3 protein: CASSPPGASNQPQHF. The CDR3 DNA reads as TGTGCCAGCTCACCACCGGGGGCAAGCAATCAGCCCCAGCATTTT.

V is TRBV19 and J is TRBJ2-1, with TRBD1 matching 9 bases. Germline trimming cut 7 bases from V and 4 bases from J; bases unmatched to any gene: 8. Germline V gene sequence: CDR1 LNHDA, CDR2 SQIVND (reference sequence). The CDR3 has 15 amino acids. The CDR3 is CASTSDGTGYNEQFF. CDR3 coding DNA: TGTGCCAGTACCTCGGACGGGACAGGGTACAATGAGCAGTTCTTC.